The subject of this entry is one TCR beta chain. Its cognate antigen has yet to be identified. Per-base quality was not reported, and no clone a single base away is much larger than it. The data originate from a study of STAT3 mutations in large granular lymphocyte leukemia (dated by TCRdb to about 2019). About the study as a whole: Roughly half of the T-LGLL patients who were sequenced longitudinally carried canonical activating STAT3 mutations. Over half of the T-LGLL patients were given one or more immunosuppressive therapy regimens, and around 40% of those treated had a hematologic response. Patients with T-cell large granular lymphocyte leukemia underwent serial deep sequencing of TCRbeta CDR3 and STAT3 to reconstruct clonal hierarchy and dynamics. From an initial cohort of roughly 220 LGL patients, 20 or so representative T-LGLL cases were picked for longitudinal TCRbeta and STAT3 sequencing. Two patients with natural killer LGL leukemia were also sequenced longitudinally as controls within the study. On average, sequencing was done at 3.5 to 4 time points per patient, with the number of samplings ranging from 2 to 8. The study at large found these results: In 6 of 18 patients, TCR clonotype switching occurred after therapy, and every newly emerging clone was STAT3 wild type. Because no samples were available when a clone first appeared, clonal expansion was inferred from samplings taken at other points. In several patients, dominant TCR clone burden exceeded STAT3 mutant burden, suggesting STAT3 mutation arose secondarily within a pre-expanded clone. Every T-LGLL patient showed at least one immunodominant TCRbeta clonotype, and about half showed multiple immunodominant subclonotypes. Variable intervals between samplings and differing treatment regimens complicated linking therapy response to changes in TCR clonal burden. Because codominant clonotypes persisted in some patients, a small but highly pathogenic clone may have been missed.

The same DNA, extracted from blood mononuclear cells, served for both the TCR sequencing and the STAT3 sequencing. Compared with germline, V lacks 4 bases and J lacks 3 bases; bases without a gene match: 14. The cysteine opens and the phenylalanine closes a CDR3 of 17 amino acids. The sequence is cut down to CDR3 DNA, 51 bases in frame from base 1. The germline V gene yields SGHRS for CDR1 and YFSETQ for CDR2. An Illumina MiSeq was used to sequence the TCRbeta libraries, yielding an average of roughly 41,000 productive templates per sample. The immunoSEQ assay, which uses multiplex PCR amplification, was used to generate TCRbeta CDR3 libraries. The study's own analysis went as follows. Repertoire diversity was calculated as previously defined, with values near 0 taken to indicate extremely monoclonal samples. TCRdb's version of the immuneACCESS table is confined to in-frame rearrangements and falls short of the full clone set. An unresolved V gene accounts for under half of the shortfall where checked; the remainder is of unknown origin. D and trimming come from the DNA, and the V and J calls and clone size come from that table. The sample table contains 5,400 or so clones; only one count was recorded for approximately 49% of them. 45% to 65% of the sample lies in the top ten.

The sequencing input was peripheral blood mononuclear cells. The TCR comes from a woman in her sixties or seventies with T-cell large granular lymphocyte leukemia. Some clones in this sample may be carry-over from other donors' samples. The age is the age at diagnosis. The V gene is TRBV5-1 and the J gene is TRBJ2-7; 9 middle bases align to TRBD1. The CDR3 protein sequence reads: CASSIRPTGTGLYEQYF. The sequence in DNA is TGCGCCAGCAGCATACGTCCTACCGGGACAGGGCTCTACGAGCAGTACTTC.